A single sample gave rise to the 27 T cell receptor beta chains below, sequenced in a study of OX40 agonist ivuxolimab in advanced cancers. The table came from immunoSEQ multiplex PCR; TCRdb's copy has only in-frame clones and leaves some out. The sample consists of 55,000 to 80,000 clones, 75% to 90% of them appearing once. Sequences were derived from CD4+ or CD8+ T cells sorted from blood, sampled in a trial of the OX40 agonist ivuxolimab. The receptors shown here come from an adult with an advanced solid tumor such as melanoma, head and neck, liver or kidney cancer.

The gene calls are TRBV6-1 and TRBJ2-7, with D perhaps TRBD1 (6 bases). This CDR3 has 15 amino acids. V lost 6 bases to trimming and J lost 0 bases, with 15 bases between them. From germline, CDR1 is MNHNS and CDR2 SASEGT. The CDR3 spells CASRAGTPLSYEQYF. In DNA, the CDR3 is TGTGCCAGCAGGGCCGGGACACCTCTCTCCTACGAGCAGTACTTC.

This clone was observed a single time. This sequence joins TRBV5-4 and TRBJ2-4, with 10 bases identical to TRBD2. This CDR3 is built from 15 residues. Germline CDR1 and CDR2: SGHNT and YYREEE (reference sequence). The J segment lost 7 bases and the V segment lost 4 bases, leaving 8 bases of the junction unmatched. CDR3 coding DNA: TGTGCCAGCAGCCTGGGGGGGACTAGCGCGAACATTCAGTACTTC. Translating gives CASSLGGTSANIQYF.

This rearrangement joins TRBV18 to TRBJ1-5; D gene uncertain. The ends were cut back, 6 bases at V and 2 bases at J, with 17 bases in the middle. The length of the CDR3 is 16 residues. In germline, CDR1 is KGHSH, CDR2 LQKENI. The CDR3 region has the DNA TGTGCCAGCTCGATCCAGAGGGAAATGGGCAATCAGCCCCAGCATTTT. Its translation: CASSIQREMGNQPQHF. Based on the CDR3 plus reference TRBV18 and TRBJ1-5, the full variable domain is NAGVMQNPRHLVRRRGQEARLRCSPMKGHSHVYWYRQLPEEGLKFMVYLQKENIIDESGMPKERFSAEFPKEGPSILRIQQVVRGDSAAYFCASSIQREMGNQPQHFGDGTRLSIL.

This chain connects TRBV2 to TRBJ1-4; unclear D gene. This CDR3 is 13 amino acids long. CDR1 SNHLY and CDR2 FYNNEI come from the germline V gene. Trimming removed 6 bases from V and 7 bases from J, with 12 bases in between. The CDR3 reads CASRAGEGEKLFF. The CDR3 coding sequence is TGTGCCAGCAGGGCAGGTGAAGGTGAAAAACTGTTTTTT. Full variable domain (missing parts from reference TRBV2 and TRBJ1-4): EPEVTQTPSHQVTQMGQEVILRCVPISNHLYFYWYRQILGQKVEFLVSFYNNEISEKSEIFDDQFSVERPDGSNFTLKIRSTKLEDSAMYFCASRAGEGEKLFFGSGTQLSVL.

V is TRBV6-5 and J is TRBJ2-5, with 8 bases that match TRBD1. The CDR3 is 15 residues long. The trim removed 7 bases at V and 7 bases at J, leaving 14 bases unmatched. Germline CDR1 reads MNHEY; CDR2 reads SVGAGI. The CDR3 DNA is TGTGCCAGCAACCCAGGACCATGGACAGGGAGGACCCAGTACTTC. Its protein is CASNPGPWTGRTQYF.

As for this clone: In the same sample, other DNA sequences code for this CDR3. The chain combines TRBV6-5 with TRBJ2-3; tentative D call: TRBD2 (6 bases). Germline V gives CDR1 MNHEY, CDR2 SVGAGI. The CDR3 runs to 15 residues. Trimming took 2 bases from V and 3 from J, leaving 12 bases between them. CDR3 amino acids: CASSYGGAGTDTQYF. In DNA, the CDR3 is TGTGCCAGCAGTTACGGGGGAGCGGGTACAGATACGCAGTATTTT.

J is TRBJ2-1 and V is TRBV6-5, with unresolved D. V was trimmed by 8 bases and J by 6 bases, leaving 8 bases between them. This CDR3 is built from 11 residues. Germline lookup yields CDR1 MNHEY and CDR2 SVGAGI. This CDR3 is CASARGNEQFF. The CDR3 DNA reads TGTGCCAGCGCAAGAGGCAATGAGCAGTTCTTC.

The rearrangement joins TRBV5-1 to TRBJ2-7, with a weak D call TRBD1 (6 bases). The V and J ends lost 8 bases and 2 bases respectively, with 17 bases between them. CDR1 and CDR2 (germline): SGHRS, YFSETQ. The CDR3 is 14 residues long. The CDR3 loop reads CASSPAQGAYEQYF. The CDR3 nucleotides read TGCGCCAGTAGCCCGGCACAGGGTGCCTACGAGCAGTACTTC.

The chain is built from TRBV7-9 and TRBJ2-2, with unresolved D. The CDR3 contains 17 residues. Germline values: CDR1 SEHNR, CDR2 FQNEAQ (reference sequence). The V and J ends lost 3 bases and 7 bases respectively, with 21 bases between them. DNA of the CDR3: TGTGCCAGCAGCTTCCTTTGGTTGCGACGTCCGATCGGGGAGCTGTTTTTT. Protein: CASSFLWLRRPIGELFF.

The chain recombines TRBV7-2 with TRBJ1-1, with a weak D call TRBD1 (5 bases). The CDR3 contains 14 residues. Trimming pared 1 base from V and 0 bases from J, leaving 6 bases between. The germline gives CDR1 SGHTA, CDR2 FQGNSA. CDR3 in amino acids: CASSLDRLNTEAFF. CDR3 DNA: TGTGCCAGCAGCTTAGACAGGTTGAACACTGAAGCTTTCTTT.

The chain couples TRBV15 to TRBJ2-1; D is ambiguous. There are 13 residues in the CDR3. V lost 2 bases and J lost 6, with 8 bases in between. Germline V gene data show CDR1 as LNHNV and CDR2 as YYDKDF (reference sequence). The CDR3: CATSRLVANEQFF. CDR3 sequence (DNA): TGTGCCACCAGCAGACTAGTGGCCAATGAGCAGTTCTTC.

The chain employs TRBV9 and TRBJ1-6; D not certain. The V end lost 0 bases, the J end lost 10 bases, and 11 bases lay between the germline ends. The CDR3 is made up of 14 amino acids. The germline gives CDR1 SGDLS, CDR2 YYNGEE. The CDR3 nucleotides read TGTGCCAGCAGCGTAGATGTAAGAGGATCACCCCTCCACTTT. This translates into CASSVDVRGSPLHF.

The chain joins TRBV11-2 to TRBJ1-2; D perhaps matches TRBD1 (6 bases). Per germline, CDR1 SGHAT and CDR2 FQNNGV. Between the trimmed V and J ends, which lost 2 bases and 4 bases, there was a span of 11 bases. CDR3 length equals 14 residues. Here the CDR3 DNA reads TGTGCCAGCAGCTTACGGCCGGGGGCCTATGGCTACACCTTC. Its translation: CASSLRPGAYGYTF.

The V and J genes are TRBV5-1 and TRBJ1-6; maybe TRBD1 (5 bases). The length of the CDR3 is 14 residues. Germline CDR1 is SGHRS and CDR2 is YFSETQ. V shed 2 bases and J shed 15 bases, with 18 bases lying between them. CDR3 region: CASSFGTLEGLLHF. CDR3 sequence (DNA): TGCGCCAGCAGCTTCGGGACTCTTGAGGGGCTCCTCCACTTT. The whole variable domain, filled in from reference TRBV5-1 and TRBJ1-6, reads KAGVTQTPRYLIKTRGQQVTLSCSPISGHRSVSWYQQTPGQGLQFLFEYFSETQRNKGNFPGRFSGRQFSNSRSEMNVSTLELGDSALYLCASSFGTLEGLLHFGNGTRLTVT.

Here the CDR3 DNA reads TGCGCCAGCAGCTTGGCGGTCTCCATGAACACTGAAGCTTTCTTT. It is translated as CASSLAVSMNTEAFF. The J gene is TRBJ1-1, the V gene TRBV5-1; D is undetermined. Trimming shortened V by 0 bases and J by 0 bases, and 9 bases separated the two germline ends. This CDR3 has 15 residues. The germline gives CDR1 SGHRS, CDR2 YFSETQ.

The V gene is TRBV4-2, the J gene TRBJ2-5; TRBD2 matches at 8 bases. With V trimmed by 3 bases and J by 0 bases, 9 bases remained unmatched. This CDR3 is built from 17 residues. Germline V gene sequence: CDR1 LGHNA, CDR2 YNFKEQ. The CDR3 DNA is TGTGCCAGCAGCCAGGAGGCCGGGACTAGTAACCAAGAGACCCAGTACTTC. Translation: CASSQEAGTSNQETQYF.

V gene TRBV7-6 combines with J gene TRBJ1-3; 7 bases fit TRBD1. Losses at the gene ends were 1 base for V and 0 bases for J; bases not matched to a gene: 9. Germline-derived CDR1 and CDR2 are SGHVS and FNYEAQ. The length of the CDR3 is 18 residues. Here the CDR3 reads CASSLGFVRQGSGNTIYF. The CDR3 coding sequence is TGTGCCAGCAGCTTAGGTTTCGTGAGACAGGGCTCTGGAAACACCATATATTTT.

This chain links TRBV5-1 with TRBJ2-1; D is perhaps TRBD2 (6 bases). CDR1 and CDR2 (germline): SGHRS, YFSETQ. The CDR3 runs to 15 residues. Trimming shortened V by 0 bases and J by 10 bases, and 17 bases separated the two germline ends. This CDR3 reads CASSLGRRVRNEQFF. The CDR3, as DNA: TGCGCCAGCAGCTTGGGGCGGAGGGTTCGTAACGAGCAGTTCTTC. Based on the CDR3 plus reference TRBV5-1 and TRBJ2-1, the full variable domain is KAGVTQTPRYLIKTRGQQVTLSCSPISGHRSVSWYQQTPGQGLQFLFEYFSETQRNKGNFPGRFSGRQFSNSRSEMNVSTLELGDSALYLCASSLGRRVRNEQFFGPGTRLTVL.

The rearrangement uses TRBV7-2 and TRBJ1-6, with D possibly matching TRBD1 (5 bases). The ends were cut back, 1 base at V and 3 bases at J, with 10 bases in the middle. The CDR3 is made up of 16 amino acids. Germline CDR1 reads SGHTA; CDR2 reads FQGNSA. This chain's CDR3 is CASSLDTGHYNSPLHF. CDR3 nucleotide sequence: TGTGCCAGCAGCTTAGACACAGGCCACTATAATTCACCCCTCCACTTT. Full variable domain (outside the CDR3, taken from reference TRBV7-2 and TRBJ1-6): GAGVSQSPSNKVTEKGKDVELRCDPISGHTALYWYRQSLGQGLEFLIYFQGNSAPDKSGLPSDRFSAERTGGSVSTLTIQRTQQEDSAVYLCASSLDTGHYNSPLHFGNGTRLTVT.

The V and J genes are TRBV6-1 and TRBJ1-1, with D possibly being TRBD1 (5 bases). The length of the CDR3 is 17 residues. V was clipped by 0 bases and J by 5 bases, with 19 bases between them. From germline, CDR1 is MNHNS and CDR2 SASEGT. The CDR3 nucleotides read TGTGCCAGCAGTGAAGCGCTTCGGGGACCCAGAGGGACTGAAGCTTTCTTT. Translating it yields CASSEALRGPRGTEAFF.

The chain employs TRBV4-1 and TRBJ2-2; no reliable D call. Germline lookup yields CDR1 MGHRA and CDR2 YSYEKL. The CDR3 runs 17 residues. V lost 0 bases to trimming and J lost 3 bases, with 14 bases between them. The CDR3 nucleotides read TGCGCCAGCAGCCAAGATCCTGCCGGGTTCGACACCGGGGAGCTGTTTTTT. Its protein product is CASSQDPAGFDTGELFF.

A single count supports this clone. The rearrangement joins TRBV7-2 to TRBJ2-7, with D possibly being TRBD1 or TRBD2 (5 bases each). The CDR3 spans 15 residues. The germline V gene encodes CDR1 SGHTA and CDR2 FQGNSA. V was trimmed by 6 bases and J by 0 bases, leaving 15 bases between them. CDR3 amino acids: CASSFGTVSSYEQYF. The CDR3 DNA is TGTGCCAGCAGTTTCGGGACGGTGAGCTCCTACGAGCAGTACTTC.

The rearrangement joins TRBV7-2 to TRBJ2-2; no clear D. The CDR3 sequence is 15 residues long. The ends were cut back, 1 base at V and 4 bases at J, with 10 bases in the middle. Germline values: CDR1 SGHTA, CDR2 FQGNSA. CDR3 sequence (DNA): TGTGCCAGCAGCTTAGGCTCGCGAAGCACCGGGGAGCTGTTTTTT. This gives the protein CASSLGSRSTGELFF.

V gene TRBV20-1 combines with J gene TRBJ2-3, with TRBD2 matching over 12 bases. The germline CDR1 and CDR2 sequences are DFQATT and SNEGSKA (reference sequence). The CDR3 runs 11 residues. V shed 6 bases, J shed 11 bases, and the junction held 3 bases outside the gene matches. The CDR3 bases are TGCAGTGCGGGGGGACTAGCGGGGCAGTATTTT. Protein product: CSAGGLAGQYF.

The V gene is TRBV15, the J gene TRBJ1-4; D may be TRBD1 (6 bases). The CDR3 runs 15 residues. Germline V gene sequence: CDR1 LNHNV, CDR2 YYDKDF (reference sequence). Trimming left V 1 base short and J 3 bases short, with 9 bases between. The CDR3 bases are TGTGCCACCAGCAGAGCAGGACAGCCTAATGAAAAACTGTTTTTT. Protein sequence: CATSRAGQPNEKLFF.

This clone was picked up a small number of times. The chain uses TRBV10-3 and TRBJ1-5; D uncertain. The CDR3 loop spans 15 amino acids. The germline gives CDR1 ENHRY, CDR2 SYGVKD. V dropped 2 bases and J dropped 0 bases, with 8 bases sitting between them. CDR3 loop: CAISEAKGSNQPQHF. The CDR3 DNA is TGTGCCATCAGTGAGGCAAAGGGTAGCAATCAGCCCCAGCATTTT.

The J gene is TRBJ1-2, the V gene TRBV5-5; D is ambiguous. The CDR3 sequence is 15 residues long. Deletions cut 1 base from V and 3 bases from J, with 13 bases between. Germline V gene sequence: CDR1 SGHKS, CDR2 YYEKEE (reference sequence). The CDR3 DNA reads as TGTGCCAGCAGCTTGTCGGCGGGCCCCGACTATGGCTACACCTTC. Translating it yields CASSLSAGPDYGYTF.